Listed here are 11 T cell receptor beta chains from one sample, sequenced in a study of cytomegalovirus exposure and HLA in healthy donors. Researchers ran the PCR with 60 Vbeta and 13 Jbeta primers. Method: immunoSEQ multiplex PCR; TCRdb's copy keeps in-frame clones and lacks some. This sample has 130,000 to 150,000 clones, with 78% found just once. The sequenced material came from PBMCs. All receptors derive from a male donor in good health and CMV-seronegative.

The DNA of the CDR3 is TGTGCCAGCAGCCCTTCTCCGGGACAGAAAAACATTCAGTACTTC. Translated: CASSPSPGQKNIQYF. This chain joins TRBV7-9 and TRBJ2-4, with TRBD1 identical over 7 bases. Trimming removed 5 bases from V and 4 bases from J; junction bases left unmatched: 8. The CDR3 extends over 15 amino acids. Germline assignment: CDR1 SEHNR and CDR2 FQNEAQ (reference sequence).

This sequence joins TRBV14 and TRBJ2-3; 11 bases are a match to TRBD1. The V gene end was trimmed by 4 bases and the J gene end by 5 bases; junction bases not matched to a gene: 5. This CDR3 region has 15 residues. The germline V gene has CDR1 SGHDN and CDR2 FVKESK. CDR3 residues: CASSPGTGGLDTQYF. CDR3 nucleotide sequence: TGTGCCAGCAGCCCAGGGACAGGGGGTTTAGATACGCAGTATTTT.

A word on this clone: The sample holds other DNA sequences that translate to the same CDR3. The V call is TRBV18, the J call TRBJ1-2; the D is unclear. The V and J ends lost 6 bases and 1 base respectively, with 24 bases between them. Germline V lookup: CDR1 KGHSH, CDR2 LQKENI. The CDR3 has 18 amino acids. CDR3 amino acids: CASSLLGEIQLFNYGYTF. The CDR3 DNA reads TGTGCCAGCTCCTTACTCGGGGAGATCCAACTTTTTAACTATGGCTACACCTTC.

The rearrangement uses TRBV7-9 and TRBJ2-3; TRBD2 matches 11 bases. With V trimmed by 4 bases and J by 1 base, 10 bases remained unmatched. CDR1 SEHNR and CDR2 FQNEAQ come from the germline V gene (reference sequence). This CDR3 contains 18 residues. CDR3 sequence: CASSSWVGGLAGTDTQYF. CDR3 in DNA: TGTGCCAGCAGCTCGTGGGTTGGGGGACTAGCGGGCACAGATACGCAGTATTTT.

This chain joins TRBV7-9 and TRBJ1-2; 7 bases map to TRBD1. Unmatched junction bases numbered 7, after V lost 2 bases and J lost 4 bases. This CDR3 comprises 15 residues. Germline V gene sequence: CDR1 SEHNR, CDR2 FQNEAQ (reference sequence). CDR3 amino acids: CASSLPQGGGYGYTF. CDR3 in DNA: TGTGCCAGCAGCTTACCCCAGGGGGGAGGCTATGGCTACACCTTC.

In its sample, this clone was seen a few times. V usage is TRBV19 and J usage is TRBJ2-3; 7 positions match TRBD2. Germline CDR1 is LNHDA and CDR2 is SQIVND (reference sequence). The CDR3 runs to 14 residues. Unmatched junction bases numbered 4, after V lost 5 bases and J lost 2 bases. Here the CDR3 reads CASSPGLPTDTQYF. The CDR3 coding sequence is TGTGCCAGTAGTCCGGGACTACCCACAGATACGCAGTATTTT.

Comments on this clone: At one end the junction does not follow the germline gene, possibly because of a read error. CDR3 protein: CASRSGATGKIF. Written as DNA, the CDR3 is TGTGCCAGCAGATCCGGGGCGACAGGGAAAATTTTC. The chain has TRBV27 and TRBJ2-7, with TRBD1 identical over 7 bases. The CDR3 length is 12 residues. CDR1 and CDR2 (germline): MNHEY, SMNVEV (reference sequence).

The V gene is TRBV27, the J gene TRBJ2-7; 8 bases are shared with TRBD1. Germline V gene sequence: CDR1 MNHEY, CDR2 SMNVEV (reference sequence). J gave up 6 bases and V 4 bases, and 8 bases lay outside the gene matches. This CDR3 has 14 residues. The CDR3 coding sequence is TGTGCCAGCAGTTCCACTAGGACAGGGTGCGAGCAGTACTTC. It encodes CASSSTRTGCEQYF.

This chain joins TRBV11-2 and TRBJ2-5; D unclear. Germline CDR1 reads SGHAT; CDR2 reads FQNNGV. The ends were cut back, 0 bases at V and 4 bases at J, with 9 bases in the middle. CDR3 size: 14 residues. This chain's CDR3 is CASSLELVSETQYF. As DNA, the CDR3 is TGTGCCAGCAGCTTAGAACTGGTTTCAGAGACCCAGTACTTC.

The chain uses TRBV5-1 and TRBJ2-7, with 8 nucleotides matching TRBD2. The CDR3 extends over 17 amino acids. In germline, CDR1 is SGHRS, CDR2 YFSETQ. Losses at the gene ends were 4 bases for V and 0 bases for J; bases not matched to a gene: 12. The CDR3 is CASSMAGTRTASYEQYF. In nucleotides, the CDR3 is TGCGCCAGCAGCATGGCCGGGACTAGGACGGCCTCCTACGAGCAGTACTTC. The full variable domain, rest sourced from reference TRBV5-1 and TRBJ2-7, is KAGVTQTPRYLIKTRGQQVTLSCSPISGHRSVSWYQQTPGQGLQFLFEYFSETQRNKGNFPGRFSGRQFSNSRSEMNVSTLELGDSALYLCASSMAGTRTASYEQYFGPGTRLTVT.

This clone was recorded a few times. The J gene is TRBJ1-1, the V gene TRBV7-9; 7 bases line up with TRBD1. V lost 7 bases to trimming and J lost 0 bases; unmatched junction nucleotides: 5. This CDR3 contains 14 residues. CDR1 and CDR2 (germline): SEHNR, FQNEAQ (reference sequence). The CDR3 nucleotides are TGTGCCAGCATCCGCGACAGGGTGAACACTGAAGCTTTCTTT. It encodes CASIRDRVNTEAFF. The full variable domain, completed using reference TRBV7-9 and TRBJ1-1, is DTGVSQNPRHKITKRGQNVTFRCDPISEHNRLYWYRQTLGQGPEFLTYFQNEAQLEKSRLLSDRFSAERPKGSFSTLEIQRTEQGDSAMYLCASIRDRVNTEAFFGQGTRLTVV.